The T cell receptor (beta chain) described here comes from a study of cytomegalovirus exposure and HLA in healthy donors. Whole-study results and caveats: Whilst most TCR sequences proved rare, a subset of public TCRs occurred across many donors. Most likely, a cluster of highly shared sequence variants arose as a sequencing artifact. In a later analysis, TCR beta V- and J-gene trimming showed a link to a missense DCLRE1C variant.

With 60 Vbeta and 13 Jbeta primers, the PCR was carried out. Methods used by the authors: As a later analysis found, there were 70 million to 90 million unique TCR beta chains, of which roughly 11 million were shared. Here immunoSEQ multiplex PCR was the method, and the copy in TCRdb shows in-frame clones only, minus some. From that table come the V and J calls and clone size; the DNA was used to work out D and trimming. Seen in this sample are 40,000 to 45,000 clones; the ten most common clones hold approximately 2%. CDR3 length: 14 residues. Germline-derived CDR1 and CDR2 are MNHEY and SVGAGI. J was trimmed by 5 bases and V by 5 bases; bases with no gene match: 5. A remark on this clone: Its specificity is unknown.

This chain links TRBV6-5 with TRBJ2-5; TRBD2 agrees at 10 bases. The specimen sequenced was PBMCs. This clonotype was sampled from a woman younger than 45 in good health and CMV-seronegative. This CDR3 is CASSPSGSRETQYF. CDR3 coding DNA: TGTGCCAGCAGTCCTAGCGGGAGTCGGGAGACCCAGTACTTC.